This T cell receptor (beta chain) was documented in a study of T cell responses to AZD1222 COVID-19 vaccine (dated by TCRdb to the early 2020s). For the wider study: A total of approximately 230 trial participants underwent TCR sequencing, of whom nearly 210 received two doses of AZD1222 and some 26 received two doses of the MenACWY control vaccine. Enrollment into the trials was organized by age into subgroups of 18-55, 56-69 and 70-plus years, and those subgroups contained around 150, 28 and 57 TCR-sequenced participants, respectively.

Broad study findings and their caveats: Vaccine-associated CD4 TCRs spanned the whole spike protein, with dominant responses in regions 160-218 and 743-854. The 56-69-year group was small, and its depth increase did not reach significance, likely because of low power. After two AZD1222 doses, spike-specific TCR breadth and depth were significantly higher than at day 0 and than in MenACWY recipients. Conclusions about previously exposed vaccinees are limited because only six or seven AZD1222 recipients were SARS-CoV-2 seropositive at baseline. Epitopes outside the regions mutated in the B.1.351 and B.1.1.7 variants were reportedly recognized by nearly half of the unique spike-specific TCRs. Because no day 14 peak-response samples were available, repertoires were characterized only after the peak T cell response. Most participants were white British and females outnumbered males, and the authors suggested that clonal diversity may have been underestimated.

The CDR3 regions of human TCRbeta chains were analyzed by immunosequencing. Processing in the source paper ran as follows. TCRs in the repertoires were compared against a reference library of SARS-CoV-2-specific TCRs that had been generated with the MIRA antigen-specificity platform. Breadth was defined as the fraction of unique TCRs that were SARS-CoV-2-associated. Depth was defined as the fraction of total T cells that were SARS-CoV-2-associated. Using the MIRA data, each spike-specific TCR was assigned both to the spike region to which the TCR was reactive and to a CD4 or CD8 class. Log10-transformed breadth and depth values were compared by one-way ANOVA with Sidak's multiple comparisons tests. TCRdb provides this immuneACCESS table in a form limited to in-frame rearrangements. Some clones are lacking; in checked studies, under half of them reflect an unresolved V gene, and why the rest are absent is not known. The DNA gave D and trimming, while V, J and clone size come from that table. Within this sample are 110,000 or so clones, with about 86% of them counted one time only. The top ten constitute 15% to 20% of the sample.

Looking up the germline V gene yields CDR1 SGHRS and CDR2 YFSETQ. The germline V and J ends show losses of 2 bases and 4 bases respectively, and no gene match explains 5 bases of the junction. The CDR3 goes from the cysteine to the phenylalanine over 16 residues. Only the CDR3 portion is preserved as DNA: 48 bases, with reading frame beginning at the first base. In the paper's terms, the time point label means: about 28 days (+/-7) after the second vaccine dose. AZD1222 recipients whose second dose came at about 4 weeks and those whose second dose came at about 12 weeks were combined into one group, since spike-specific TCR depth and breadth did not differ between the two schedules. The vaccinee samples were drawn from two UK trials, COV001 and COV002, one of which was a single-blind randomized controlled phase 2/3 trial testing AZD1222 (ChAdOx1 nCoV-19) in healthy adults. Trial participant PBMC samples were collected at day 0 and day 28 after the second dose for TCRbeta chain sequencing.

In this sample, this clone turned up once. The antigen this receptor binds is unknown. Within one base of it there is no much larger clone, and no base qualities were kept. This material consisted of peripheral blood, taken 28 days after the second AZD1222 dose. The sequence joins TRBV5-1 to TRBJ2-2; TRBD2 fits 10 bases in the junction. The sequence was obtained from an adult who received the AZD1222 COVID-19 vaccine. The CDR3 has the sequence CASSFSSGSSTGELFF. The bases are TGCGCCAGCAGCTTTTCTAGCGGGAGCTCCACCGGGGAGCTGTTTTTT.